The T cell receptor (beta chain) under discussion was sequenced for a study of blood T cells in healthy people across ages. Study outcomes and limitations: When set beside aged donors, long-lived donors presented more naive CD4+ cells and higher diversity.

Combining a sample-barcoded 5' primer with a J-beta primer mix, a second PCR ran for 7 to 11 cycles. From the 5' RACE reads, TCRdb called clonotypes with MiXCR, one entry per CDR3 protein. Among over 600,000 distinct CDR3 sequences listed, about half were seen once. Germline CDR1 reads KGHDR; CDR2 reads SFDVKD. V shed 9 bases and J shed 0 bases, with 5 bases lying between them. The length of the CDR3 is 12 residues. Each donor had 8 to 10 milliliters of peripheral blood drawn. This clonotype was found a few times. Its antigen is as yet unknown. The chain links TRBV24-1 to TRBJ2-1, with D uncertain. This clonotype was obtained from a man older than 75 in good health. What was sequenced was blood. In nucleotides, the CDR3 is TGTGCCACCCAAAGCTCCTACAATGAGCAGTTCTTC. This codes for CATQSSYNEQFF.